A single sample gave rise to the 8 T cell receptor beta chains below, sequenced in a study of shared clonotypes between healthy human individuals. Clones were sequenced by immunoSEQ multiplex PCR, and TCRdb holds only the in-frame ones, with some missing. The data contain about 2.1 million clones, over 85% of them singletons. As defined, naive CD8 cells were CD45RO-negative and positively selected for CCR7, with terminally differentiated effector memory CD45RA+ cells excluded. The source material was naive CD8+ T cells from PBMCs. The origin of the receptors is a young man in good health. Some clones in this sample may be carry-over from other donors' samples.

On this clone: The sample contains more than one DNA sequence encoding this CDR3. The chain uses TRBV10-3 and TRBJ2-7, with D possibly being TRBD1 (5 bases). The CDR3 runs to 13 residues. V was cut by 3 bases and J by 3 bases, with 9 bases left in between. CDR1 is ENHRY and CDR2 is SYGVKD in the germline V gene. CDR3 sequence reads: CAISEGQGYEQYF. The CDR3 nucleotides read TGTGCCATCAGTGAAGGTCAGGGCTACGAGCAGTACTTC.

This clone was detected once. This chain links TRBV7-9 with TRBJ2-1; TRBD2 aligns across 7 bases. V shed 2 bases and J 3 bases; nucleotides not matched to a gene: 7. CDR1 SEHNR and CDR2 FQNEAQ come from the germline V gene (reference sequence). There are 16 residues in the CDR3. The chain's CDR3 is CASSLIGLADYNEQFF. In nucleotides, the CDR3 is TGTGCCAGCAGCTTAATCGGTCTAGCGGACTACAATGAGCAGTTCTTC.

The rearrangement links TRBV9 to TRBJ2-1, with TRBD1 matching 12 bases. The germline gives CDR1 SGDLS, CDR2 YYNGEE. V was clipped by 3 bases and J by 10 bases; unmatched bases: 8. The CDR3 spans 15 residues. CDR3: CASSGRDRGLGEQFF. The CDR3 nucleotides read TGTGCCAGCAGCGGCCGGGACAGGGGGCTAGGGGAGCAGTTCTTC. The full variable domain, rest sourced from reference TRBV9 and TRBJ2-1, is DSGVTQTPKHLITATGQRVTLRCSPRSGDLSVYWYQQSLDQGLQFLIQYYNGEERAKGNILERFSAQQFPDLHSELNLSSLELGDSALYFCASSGRDRGLGEQFFGPGTRLTVL.

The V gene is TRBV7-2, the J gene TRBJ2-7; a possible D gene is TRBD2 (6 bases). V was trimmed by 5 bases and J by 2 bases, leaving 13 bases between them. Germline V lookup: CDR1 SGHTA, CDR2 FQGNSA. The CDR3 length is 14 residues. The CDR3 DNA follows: TGTGCCAGCAGCCCGGGACTCTTCCCCTACGAGCAGTACTTC. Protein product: CASSPGLFPYEQYF.

The CDR3 sequence is CASSSGGNRDEQFF. The CDR3 nucleotides read TGTGCCAGCAGCAGCGGAGGGAATCGGGATGAGCAGTTCTTC. The V call is TRBV7-6, the J call TRBJ2-1, with D tentatively TRBD2 (6 bases). V was clipped by 5 bases and J by 8 bases, with 16 bases between them. The germline gives CDR1 SGHVS, CDR2 FNYEAQ. This CDR3 has 14 residues.

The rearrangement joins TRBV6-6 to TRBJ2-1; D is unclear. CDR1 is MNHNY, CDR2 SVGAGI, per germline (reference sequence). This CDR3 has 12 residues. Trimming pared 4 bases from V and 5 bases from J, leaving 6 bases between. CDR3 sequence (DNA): TGTGCCAGCAGTTCGGCCCACAATGAGCAGTTCTTC. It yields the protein CASSSAHNEQFF.

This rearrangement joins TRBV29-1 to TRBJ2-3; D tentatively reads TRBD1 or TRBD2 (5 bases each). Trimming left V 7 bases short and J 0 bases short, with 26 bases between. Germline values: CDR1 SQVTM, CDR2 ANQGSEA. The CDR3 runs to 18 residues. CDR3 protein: CSAQLGEPTVSSTDTQYF. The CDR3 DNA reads TGCAGCGCCCAACTGGGGGAGCCGACGGTGTCTAGCACAGATACGCAGTATTTT.

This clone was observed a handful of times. CDR3 in amino acids: CASSSYPYEQYF. DNA of the CDR3: TGTGCCAGCAGCTCCTACCCCTACGAGCAGTACTTC. This chain connects TRBV13 to TRBJ2-7; D gene ambiguous. Trimming pared 4 bases from V and 2 bases from J, leaving 6 bases between. Looked up from germline, CDR1 is PRHDT and CDR2 is FYEKMQ (reference sequence). This CDR3 has 12 amino acids.